This T cell receptor (beta chain) was identified during a study of OX40 agonist ivuxolimab in advanced cancers. As for the study in general: Ivuxolimab was delivered to patients intravenously every 2 weeks at doses spanning 0.01 to 10 mg/kg. Broader study findings: Averaging showed that CD8+ T cells had more expanded clones than CD4+ did. The antigens recognized by the expanded peripheral T cells, that is their antigen specificity, were not determined.

TCRdb's table, derived via immunoSEQ multiplex PCR, lists solely in-frame clones and lacks some. Of 80,000 to 95,000 clones in the sample, approximately 86% were seen once. Regarding this clone: Antigen: not known.

The V gene lost 4 bases and the J gene lost 3 bases, with 14 bases spanning the gap. CDR1 is SGHNT, CDR2 YYREEE, per germline (reference sequence). The CDR3 consists of 15 residues. This TCR was sampled from an adult with an advanced solid tumor such as melanoma, head and neck, liver or kidney cancer. The chain couples TRBV5-4 to TRBJ2-1; TRBD1 is a possible D gene (6 bases). The specimen comprised CD4+ or CD8+ T cells sorted from blood, sampled in a trial of the OX40 agonist ivuxolimab. The CDR3 DNA reads TGTGCCAGCAGCCCCCCAGGGGCCCTCTACAATGAGCAGTTCTTC. Amino acids: CASSPPGALYNEQFF.